This is a list of T cell receptor beta chains from one sample in a study of human thymus T cells. Clones were sequenced by immunoSEQ multiplex PCR, and TCRdb holds only the in-frame ones, with some missing. The sample carries some 120,000 clones, 90% to 95% recorded once. Specimen: thymus tissue. The receptors stem from a boy in the first two years of life with a congenital heart defect but otherwise immunologically healthy. Both conserved end residues are part of each CDR3. D genes are given only for firm matches. Clone size is not always given. Where it is, it says once, few, many or a class for expanded clones.

cdr3_aa: CASSIGVCQPQHF
cdr3_nt: TGTGCCAGTAGTATAGGGGTTTGCCAGCCCCAGCATTTT
j_call: TRBJ1-5
v_call: TRBV19
clone_size: -
d_call: -

cdr3_aa: CASSTRTSGGAYLADTQYF
cdr3_nt: TGCGCCAGCAGCACCCGGACTAGCGGGGGGGCTTACTTAGCAGATACGCAGTATTTT
j_call: TRBJ2-3
v_call: TRBV5-1
clone_size: -
d_call: TRBD2

cdr3_aa: CSVDSSQETQYF
cdr3_nt: TGCAGCGTTGATAGCAGCCAAGAGACCCAGTACTTC
j_call: TRBJ2-5
v_call: TRBV29-1
clone_size: -
d_call: -

cdr3_aa: CASSKLAGGEETQYF
cdr3_nt: TGTGCCAGCAGCAAACTAGCGGGGGGGGAAGAGACCCAGTACTTC
j_call: TRBJ2-5
v_call: TRBV9
clone_size: -
d_call: TRBD2

cdr3_aa: CASSLKGSGEGTDTQYF
cdr3_nt: TGTGCCAGCAGTTTAAAGGGTAGCGGGGAGGGCACAGATACGCAGTATTTT
j_call: TRBJ2-3
v_call: TRBV28
clone_size: -
d_call: TRBD2

cdr3_aa: CASTTPKGSGGFGPSTDTQYF
cdr3_nt: TGCGCCAGCACCACCCCCAAGGGTAGCGGGGGTTTCGGACCTAGCACAGATACGCAGTATTTT
j_call: TRBJ2-3
v_call: TRBV5-1
clone_size: -
d_call: TRBD2

cdr3_aa: CASSLGPRANLHF
cdr3_nt: TGTGCCAGCAGCTTAGGCCCGCGCGCTAACCTCCACTTT
j_call: TRBJ1-6
v_call: TRBV13
clone_size: -
d_call: -

cdr3_aa: CASSQDSPGPDGGETQYF
cdr3_nt: TGTGCCAGCAGCCAAGATAGTCCCGGGCCCGACGGGGGAGAGACCCAGTACTTC
j_call: TRBJ2-5
v_call: TRBV14
clone_size: once
d_call: -

cdr3_aa: CASSSGGPGATEAFF
cdr3_nt: TGTGCCAGCAGCTCAGGGGGGCCCGGGGCCACTGAAGCTTTCTTT
j_call: TRBJ1-1
v_call: TRBV7-9
clone_size: -
d_call: TRBD1

cdr3_aa: CASSLDRTLFEAFF
cdr3_nt: TGTGCCAGCAGTTTGGACAGGACCCTGTTTGAAGCTTTCTTT
j_call: TRBJ1-1
v_call: TRBV28
clone_size: -
d_call: TRBD1

cdr3_aa: CASSLSGTSGGYEQYF
cdr3_nt: TGTGCCAGCAGTTTATCAGGGACTAGCGGGGGTTACGAGCAGTACTTC
j_call: TRBJ2-7
v_call: TRBV27
clone_size: -
d_call: TRBD2

cdr3_aa: CASSYKTTGFYEQYF
cdr3_nt: TGTGCCAGCAGCTATAAAACTACGGGGTTCTACGAGCAGTACTTC
j_call: TRBJ2-7
v_call: TRBV13
clone_size: -
d_call: -

cdr3_aa: CASSSGVEKLFF
cdr3_nt: TGTGCCAGCAGTTCAGGGGTTGAAAAACTGTTTTTT
j_call: TRBJ1-4
v_call: TRBV28
clone_size: -
d_call: -

cdr3_aa: CATQTSVHQETQYF
cdr3_nt: TGCGCGACACAAACTAGCGTCCATCAAGAGACCCAGTACTTC
j_call: TRBJ2-5
v_call: TRBV10-3
clone_size: once
d_call: TRBD2

cdr3_aa: CASSFSGDPSYEQYF
cdr3_nt: TGTGCCAGCAGCTTCAGCGGGGATCCTTCCTACGAGCAGTACTTC
j_call: TRBJ2-7
v_call: TRBV4-2
clone_size: -
d_call: TRBD2

cdr3_aa: CATRGEGLKNTGELFF
cdr3_nt: TGTGCCACCCGAGGTGAAGGGCTGAAGAACACCGGGGAGCTGTTTTTT
j_call: TRBJ2-2
v_call: TRBV15
clone_size: -
d_call: -

cdr3_aa: CASSIGGTGELFF
cdr3_nt: TGTGCCAGTAGTATCGGAGGAACCGGGGAGCTGTTTTTT
j_call: TRBJ2-2
v_call: TRBV19
clone_size: -
d_call: -

cdr3_aa: CASRHGANQPQHF
cdr3_nt: TGTGCCAGCAGACACGGAGCCAATCAGCCCCAGCATTTT
j_call: TRBJ1-5
v_call: TRBV6-6
clone_size: -
d_call: -

cdr3_aa: CASSIAGVYTGELFF
cdr3_nt: TGTGCCAGTAGTATAGCGGGGGTTTACACCGGGGAGCTGTTTTTT
j_call: TRBJ2-2
v_call: TRBV19
clone_size: -
d_call: -

cdr3_aa: CAAGRDSQETQYF
cdr3_nt: TGTGCCGCGGGGCGGGACAGCCAAGAGACCCAGTACTTC
j_call: TRBJ2-5
v_call: TRBV5-4
clone_size: -
d_call: -

cdr3_aa: CASSTKSDRSGTNGGLSSYEQYF
cdr3_nt: TGTGCCAGCAGTACCAAGAGTGACAGGTCTGGTACTAACGGGGGCCTTAGCTCCTACGAGCAGTACTTC
j_call: TRBJ2-7
v_call: TRBV28
clone_size: -
d_call: -

cdr3_aa: CASSPRAASYEQYF
cdr3_nt: TGTGCCAGCAGTCCCCGGGCCGCCTCCTACGAGCAGTACTTC
j_call: TRBJ2-7
v_call: TRBV27
clone_size: -
d_call: -

cdr3_aa: CASRSLADYEQYF
cdr3_nt: TGTGCCAGCAGATCCCTAGCAGACTACGAGCAGTACTTC
j_call: TRBJ2-7
v_call: TRBV27
clone_size: -
d_call: -

cdr3_aa: CASSYTGTGDYGYTF
cdr3_nt: TGTGCCAGCAGTTACACCGGGACAGGGGACTATGGCTACACCTTC
j_call: TRBJ1-2
v_call: TRBV6-5
clone_size: -
d_call: TRBD1